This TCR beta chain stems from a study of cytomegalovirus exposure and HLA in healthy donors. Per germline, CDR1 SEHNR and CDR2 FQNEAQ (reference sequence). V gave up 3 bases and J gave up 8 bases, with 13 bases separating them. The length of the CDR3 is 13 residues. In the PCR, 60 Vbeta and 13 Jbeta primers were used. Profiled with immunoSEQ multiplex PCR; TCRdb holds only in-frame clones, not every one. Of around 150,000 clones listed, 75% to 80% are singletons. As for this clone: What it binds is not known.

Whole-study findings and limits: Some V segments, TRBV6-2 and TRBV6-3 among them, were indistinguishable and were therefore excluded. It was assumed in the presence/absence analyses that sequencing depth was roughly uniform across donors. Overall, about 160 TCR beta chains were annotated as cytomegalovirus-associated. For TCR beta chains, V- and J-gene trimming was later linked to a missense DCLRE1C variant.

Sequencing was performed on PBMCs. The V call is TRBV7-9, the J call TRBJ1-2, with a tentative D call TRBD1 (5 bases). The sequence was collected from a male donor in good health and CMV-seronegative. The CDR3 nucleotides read TGTGCCAGCAGCTTGATGGGGGGGACGGGCTACACCTTC. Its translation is CASSLMGGTGYTF.